This TCR beta chain emerged from a study of T cells in Graves' hyperthyroidism and ophthalmopathy. From germline, CDR1 is KGHSH and CDR2 LQKENI. V lost 4 bases and J lost 1, with 16 bases in between. The CDR3 sequence is 16 residues long. RNA transcripts yielded amplified TCR beta CDR3 regions. TCR CDR3 regions were first amplified by RT-PCR with HTBI primers. TCRdb called the multiplex PCR reads again in MiXCR, with one record for every CDR3 protein. This sample has 500,000 to 650,000 distinct CDR3 sequences, with about 46% found just once. Findings and caveats of the study: Researchers report that a 13 V-J model separated ophthalmopathy from stable hyperthyroidism.

Pregnant or lactating patients were excluded, as were those with uncontrolled infection or other autoimmune disease. This clonotype was recorded many times. The antigen is unknown. This chain connects TRBV18 to TRBJ1-1, with D tentatively TRBD1 (6 bases). The clonotype originates from an adult woman with Graves' disease, either hyperthyroidism or ophthalmopathy (not recorded which). Material for sequencing was peripheral blood or thyroid tissue (not recorded which). The CDR3, as DNA: TGTGCCAGCTCACAAAGAGGTGGGGGCTCGAACACTGAAGCTTTCTTT. Translating gives CASSQRGGGSNTEAFF.